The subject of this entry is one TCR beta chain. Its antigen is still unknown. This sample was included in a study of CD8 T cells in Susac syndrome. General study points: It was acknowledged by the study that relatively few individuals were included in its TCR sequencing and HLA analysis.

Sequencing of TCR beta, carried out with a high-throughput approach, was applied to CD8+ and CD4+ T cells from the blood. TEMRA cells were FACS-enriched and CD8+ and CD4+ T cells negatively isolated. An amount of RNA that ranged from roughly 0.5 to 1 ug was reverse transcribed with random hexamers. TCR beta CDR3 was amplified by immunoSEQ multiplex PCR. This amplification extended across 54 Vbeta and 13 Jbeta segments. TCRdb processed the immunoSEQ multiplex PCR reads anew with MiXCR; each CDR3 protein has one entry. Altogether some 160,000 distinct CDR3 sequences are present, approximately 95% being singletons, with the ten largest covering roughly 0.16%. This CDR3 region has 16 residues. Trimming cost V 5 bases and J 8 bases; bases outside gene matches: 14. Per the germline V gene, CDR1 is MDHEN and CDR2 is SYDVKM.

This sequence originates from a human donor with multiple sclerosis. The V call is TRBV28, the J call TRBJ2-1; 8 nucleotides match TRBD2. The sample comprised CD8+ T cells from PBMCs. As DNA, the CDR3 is TGTGCCAGCAGTAACAGACTAGCGAGGGGGAAGTATGAGCAGTTCTTC. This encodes CASSNRLARGKYEQFF.